This TCR beta chain was observed in a study of T cell repertoires in cytomegalovirus infection (dated by TCRdb to between 2019 and 2020). Regarding the complete study: Donor HLA type was relevant to the analysis, as public TCR beta signatures indicated carriage of CMV infection together with the matching HLA type.

V is pruned by 6 bases and J by 5 bases, leaving 12 bases of the junction without a gene match. Inclusive of the bounding cysteine and phenylalanine, the CDR3 is 15 residues long. Of all the DNA, just the CDR3 is kept, 45 bases in frame from base 1. Reading the germline V gene gives CDR1 SNHLY and CDR2 FYNNEI. The sequencer listed for this sample is Illumina HiSeq 1500. Using fastp at Q25 and MiXCR, TCRdb reprocessed the public reads and kept productive beta chains. Every distinct CDR3 protein forms one entry, paired with its most common genes and DNA. The sample has about 310,000 distinct CDR3 sequences on record, approximately 10% of them singletons. Jointly, the top ten make up 2.5% of the sample. Broad study findings and their caveats: Carriers of CMV infection plus the relevant HLA type were discriminated by the cumulative frequency of public TCR beta family members in the study cohort and in an independent 352-donor cohort. The ex vivo response was dominated by HLA-C-restricted CMV-specific TCR beta clonotypes, which also provided the single most frequent clonotype in two of eight donors.

A word on this clonotype: Its antigen is currently not known. The input lacks base qualities; no much larger clone sits a single base away.

The sequenced sample consisted of PBMCs. The chain links TRBV2 with TRBJ2-5; TRBD2 aligns with 7 central bases. This TCR was recovered from a human donor in good health (CMV status not recorded). Some clones in this sample may be carry-over from other donors' samples. DNA sequence: TGTGCCAGCAGGAACAGCGGACTAGGTGTGGAGACCCAGTACTTC. Its translation is CASRNSGLGVETQYF.